Described below is a single TCR beta chain sequence and its context. The data are from a study of glioma-infiltrating T cells. The CDR3 runs to 16 residues. Per the germline V gene, CDR1 is SEHNR and CDR2 is FQNEAQ (reference sequence). V gave up 5 bases and J gave up 0 bases; unmatched junction bases: 1. TCR alpha and beta CDR3 regions were amplified from RNA using iRepertoire nested multiplex PCR. Tissue mRNA or PBMC total RNA, 100-400 ng, went into one-step reverse transcription and amplification. MiXCR, run by TCRdb on the multiplex PCR reads, gives a single entry per CDR3 protein. The sample shows tens of thousands of distinct CDR3 sequences, about 25% of them seen only once.

This sequence was found in a human donor with low-grade glioma or glioblastoma, undergoing nonglioma brain surgery, or in good health (not recorded which). The sample consisted of glioma tissue, nonneoplastic brain tissue, or PBMCs (not recorded which). J is TRBJ2-2 and V is TRBV7-9, with 12 bases identical to TRBD2. CDR3 nucleotide sequence: TGTGCCAGCAGCCCTAGCGGGAGGGCGAACACCGGGGAGCTGTTTTTT. Translation gives CASSPSGRANTGELFF. Full variable domain (rest looked up from reference TRBV7-9 and TRBJ2-2): DTGVSQNPRHKITKRGQNVTFRCDPISEHNRLYWYRQTLGQGPEFLTYFQNEAQLEKSRLLSDRFSAERPKGSFSTLEIQRTEQGDSAMYLCASSPSGRANTGELFFGEGSRLTVL.